The next 18 T cell receptor beta chains were all read from a single sample in a study of T cells in Graves' hyperthyroidism and ophthalmopathy (dated by TCRdb to between 2017 and 2020). Library preparation used multiplex PCR. Sequenced using an Illumina HiSeq 2000. The TCR beta CDR3 regions were amplified from RNA transcripts. A first-round RT-PCR of the TCR CDR3 used the HTBI primer set with the Qiagen OneStep RT-PCR kit. TCRdb passed the public sequencing reads through fastp at Q25 and MiXCR, retaining productive beta sequences. Each record represents a unique CDR3 protein, reported with the most common genes and DNA among its rows. The sample records hundreds of thousands of distinct CDR3 sequences, about 15% of which are singletons. Around 23% of the sample is held by the ten biggest clonotypes. Sequenced: blood. The receptors derive from a woman aged 25 to 39 with Graves' hyperthyroidism.

This clonotype was found many times. This chain uses TRBV7-3 with TRBJ2-3; D is uncertain. V lost 5 bases and J 1 base, leaving 4 bases between the germline ends. The CDR3 consists of 12 residues. Germline V gene data show CDR1 as SGHTA and CDR2 as FQGTGA. CDR3 residues: CASSTCTDTQYF. DNA for the CDR3: TGTGCCAGCAGCACATGCACAGATACGCAGTATTTT.

This clonotype was counted many times. For the CDR3, the DNA is TGTGCCAGCTCAGCGGGGAGCTCTGGAAACACCATATATTTT. Translating it yields CASSAGSSGNTIYF. This chain joins TRBV2 and TRBJ1-3; D uncertain. CDR1 is SNHLY, CDR2 FYNNEI, per germline. Trimming pared 8 bases from V and 0 bases from J, leaving 11 bases between. The CDR3 consists of 14 residues.

This clonotype was counted at least ten times. The rearrangement uses TRBV12-3 or TRBV12-4 and TRBJ1-6, with D unresolved. The CDR3 is 13 amino acids. The germline V and J ends were trimmed by 1 base and 7 bases, with 5 bases remaining between them. The CDR3 is CASSLVVNSPLHF. CDR3 DNA: TGTGCCAGCAGTTTAGTTGTGAATTCACCCCTCCACTTT.

The chain links TRBV2 to TRBJ2-7; D not certain. The V end was cut by 1 base, the J end by 0 bases, with 7 bases between. The CDR3 has 14 amino acids. Germline assignment: CDR1 SNHLY and CDR2 FYNNEI. CDR3 in amino acids: CASSEEISSYEQYF. The CDR3 DNA follows: TGTGCCAGCAGTGAAGAGATCTCCTCCTACGAGCAGTACTTC. Based on the CDR3 plus reference TRBV2 and TRBJ2-7, the full variable domain is EPEVTQTPSHQVTQMGQEVILRCVPISNHLYFYWYRQILGQKVEFLVSFYNNEISEKSEIFDDQFSVERPDGSNFTLKIRSTKLEDSAMYFCASSEEISSYEQYFGPGTRLTVT.

This clonotype showed up many times. V gene TRBV20-1 combines with J gene TRBJ2-1; 10 bases match TRBD2. V was pared by 5 bases and J by 5 bases, with 15 bases of the junction left unmatched. Germline CDR1 reads DFQATT; CDR2 reads SNEGSKA (reference sequence). This CDR3 spans 17 amino acids. CDR3 amino acids: CSAPGQPTSGIHNEQFF. As DNA, the CDR3 is TGCAGTGCTCCGGGGCAGCCTACTAGCGGGATCCACAATGAGCAGTTCTTC.

This clonotype appeared many times. The genes are TRBV27 and TRBJ1-2; D gene unclear. The CDR3 is 14 amino acids. The germline V gene encodes CDR1 MNHEY and CDR2 SMNVEV (reference sequence). Trimming removed 3 bases at V and 4 bases at J, with 12 bases between. CDR3 sequence: CASSFMGGSYGYTF. For the CDR3, the DNA is TGTGCCAGCAGTTTTATGGGAGGGAGCTATGGCTACACCTTC.

J is TRBJ2-1 and V is TRBV7-9, with 7 bases aligning to TRBD2. Per germline, CDR1 SEHNR and CDR2 FQNEAQ (reference sequence). CDR3 length: 23 residues. V was pared by 4 bases and J by 3 bases, with 30 bases of the junction left unmatched. The CDR3 sequence: CASSSLARSGYGPRLADYNEQFF. The CDR3 coding sequence is TGTGCCAGCAGCTCATTAGCGCGCTCAGGGTACGGACCTCGGCTAGCGGACTACAATGAGCAGTTCTTC.

This clonotype was counted between two and nine times. V usage is TRBV28 and J usage is TRBJ2-7, with 7 positions matching TRBD1. Germline CDR1 and CDR2: MDHEN and SYDVKM. The CDR3 runs to 14 residues. J was trimmed by 4 bases and V by 6 bases; bases with no gene match: 9. The CDR3 DNA reads TGTGCCAGCAGCCTACCGGGACAGAGATACGAGCAGTACTTC. Translation: CASSLPGQRYEQYF.

This clonotype has a count of ten or more. The chain has TRBV6-1 and TRBJ1-3; D unresolved. This CDR3 is 13 amino acids long. Germline-derived CDR1 and CDR2 are MNHNS and SASEGT. V lost 6 bases to trimming and J lost 4 bases, with 10 bases between them. The CDR3 here is CASRTYRGNTIYF. The CDR3 DNA follows: TGTGCCAGCAGGACTTATAGAGGAAACACCATATATTTT.

This clonotype was recorded a few times. The gene calls are TRBV12-3 or TRBV12-4 and TRBJ2-1; D perhaps matches TRBD2 (6 bases). With 2 bases removed from V and 8 bases from J, the gap between germline ends came to 13 bases. This CDR3 region has 14 residues. The CDR3 nucleotides are TGTGCCAGCAGTTTACGGCGGGGTATGGATGAGCAGTTCTTC. The encoded protein is CASSLRRGMDEQFF.

V and J are TRBV10-3 and TRBJ1-3; D not resolved. The V end lost 8 bases, the J end lost 2 bases, and 13 bases lay between the germline ends. Germline CDR1 reads ENHRY; CDR2 reads SYGVKD. CDR3 length equals 14 residues. CDR3 DNA: TGTGCCATCCTAAACGACCTGCCTGGAAACACCATATATTTT. Translating gives CAILNDLPGNTIYF.

This chain connects TRBV6-6 to TRBJ2-1; D uncertain. Trimming removed 0 bases at V and 2 bases at J, with 11 bases between. This CDR3 is 16 amino acids long. CDR1 is MNHNY and CDR2 is SVGAGI in the germline V gene (reference sequence). The CDR3 DNA is TGTGCCAGCAGTTACTCGAAAGGACCTACCTACAATGAGCAGTTCTTC. Translating gives CASSYSKGPTYNEQFF.

This clonotype has at least ten counts. The rearrangement joins TRBV7-2 to TRBJ1-3; tentatively, D is TRBD1 (5 bases). Trimming cost V 5 bases and J 4 bases, with 15 bases left between them. The germline CDR1 and CDR2 sequences are SGHTA and FQGNSA. The CDR3 runs 15 residues. CDR3 bases: TGTGCCAGCAGCCCGATTATAGGGGTAGGAAACACCATATATTTT. Encoded protein: CASSPIIGVGNTIYF.

At least ten counts were recorded for this clonotype. The chain uses TRBV11-2 and TRBJ2-2, with TRBD2 matching over 7 bases. J was trimmed by 6 bases and V by 3 bases; bases with no gene match: 7. The germline CDR1 and CDR2 sequences are SGHAT and FQNNGV. The CDR3 spans 15 residues. The CDR3 DNA sequence: TGTGCCAGCAGCTTCGGGCGGGGGTCGGCCGGGGAGCTGTTTTTT. Translating gives CASSFGRGSAGELFF.

This clonotype showed up many times. V gene TRBV11-2 combines with J gene TRBJ1-6; 8 bases line up with TRBD1. V shed 5 bases and J 8 bases; nucleotides not matched to a gene: 5. Germline CDR1 is SGHAT and CDR2 is FQNNGV. The CDR3 extends over 14 amino acids. CDR3 DNA: TGTGCCAGCAGCGCGGGACAGGTTGATTCACCCCTCCACTTT. Protein sequence: CASSAGQVDSPLHF.

At least ten counts were recorded for this clonotype. J is TRBJ2-4 and V is TRBV28; no clear D gene. The CDR3 length is 15 residues. CDR1 is MDHEN and CDR2 is SYDVKM in the germline V gene. V dropped 5 bases and J dropped 3 bases, with 14 bases sitting between them. Here the CDR3 DNA reads TGTGCCAGCAGTAACACAGAGTGGGGCAAAAACATTCAGTACTTC. This codes for CASSNTEWGKNIQYF.

There are many counts of this clonotype. This chain joins TRBV24-1 and TRBJ2-6; D unresolved. The CDR3 totals 15 residues. Germline CDR1 KGHDR, CDR2 SFDVKD. V was cut by 3 bases and J by 4 bases, with 9 bases left in between. Here the CDR3 DNA reads TGTGCCACCAGTGATCGGTCGGCCGGGGCCAACGTCCTGACTTTC. This encodes CATSDRSAGANVLTF.

This clonotype was detected a few times. This chain joins TRBV6-2 or TRBV6-3 and TRBJ2-7; D is unclear. Trimming pared 7 bases from V and 3 bases from J, leaving 10 bases between. CDR1 is MNHEY and CDR2 is SVGEGT in the germline V gene. CDR3 length: 12 residues. This CDR3 reads CASTGQDYEQYF. The CDR3 nucleotides read TGTGCCAGCACCGGGCAGGACTACGAGCAGTACTTC.